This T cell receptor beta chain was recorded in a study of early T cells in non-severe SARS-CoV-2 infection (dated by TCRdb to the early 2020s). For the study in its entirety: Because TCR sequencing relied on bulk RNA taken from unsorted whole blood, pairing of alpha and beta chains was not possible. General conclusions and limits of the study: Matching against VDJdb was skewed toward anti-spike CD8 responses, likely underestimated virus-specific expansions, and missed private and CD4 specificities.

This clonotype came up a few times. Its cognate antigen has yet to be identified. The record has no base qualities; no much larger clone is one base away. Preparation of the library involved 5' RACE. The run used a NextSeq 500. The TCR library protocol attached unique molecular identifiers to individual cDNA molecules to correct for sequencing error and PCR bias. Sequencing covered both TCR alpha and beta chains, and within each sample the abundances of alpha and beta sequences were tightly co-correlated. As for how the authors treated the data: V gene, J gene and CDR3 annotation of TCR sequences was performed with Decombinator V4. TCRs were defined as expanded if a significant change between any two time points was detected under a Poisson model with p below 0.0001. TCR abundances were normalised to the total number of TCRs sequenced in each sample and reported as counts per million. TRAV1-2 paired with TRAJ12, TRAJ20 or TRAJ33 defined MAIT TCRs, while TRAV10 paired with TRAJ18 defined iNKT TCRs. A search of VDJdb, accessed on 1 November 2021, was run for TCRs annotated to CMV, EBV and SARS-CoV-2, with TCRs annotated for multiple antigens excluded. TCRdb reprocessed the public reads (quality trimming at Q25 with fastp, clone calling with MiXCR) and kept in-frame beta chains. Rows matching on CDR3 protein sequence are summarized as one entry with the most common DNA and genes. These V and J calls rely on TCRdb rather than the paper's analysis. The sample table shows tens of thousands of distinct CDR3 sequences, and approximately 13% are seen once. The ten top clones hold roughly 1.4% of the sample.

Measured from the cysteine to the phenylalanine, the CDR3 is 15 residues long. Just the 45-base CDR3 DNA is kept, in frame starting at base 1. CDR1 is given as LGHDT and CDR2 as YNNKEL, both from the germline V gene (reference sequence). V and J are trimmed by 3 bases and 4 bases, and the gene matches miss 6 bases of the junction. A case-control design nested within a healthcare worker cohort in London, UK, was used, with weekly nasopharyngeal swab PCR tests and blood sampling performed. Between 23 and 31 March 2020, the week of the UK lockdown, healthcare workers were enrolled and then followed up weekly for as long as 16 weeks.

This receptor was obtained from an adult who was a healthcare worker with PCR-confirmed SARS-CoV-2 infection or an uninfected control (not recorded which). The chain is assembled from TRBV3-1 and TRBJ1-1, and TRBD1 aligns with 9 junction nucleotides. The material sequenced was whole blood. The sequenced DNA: TGTGCCAGCAGCCAGACAGGGGGAAGGGTCACTGAAGCTTTCTTT. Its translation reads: CASSQTGGRVTEAFF.